These 28 T cell receptor beta chains came from one sample sequenced in a study of blood T cell repertoires in COVID-19. Measured with immunoSEQ multiplex PCR; TCRdb has only the in-frame clones, and not every one. The profile shows about 160,000 clones, roughly 85% of them singletons. The sequencing sample was made of PBMCs or T cells enriched from blood (not recorded which). The receptors come from a man in his sixties who had recovered from COVID-19.

V and J are TRBV6-5 and TRBJ1-1; 9 bases fit TRBD1. CDR3 length: 14 amino acids. V trimming: 10 bases; J trimming: 2 bases; junction bases outside the gene matches: 8. Germline-derived CDR1 and CDR2 are MNHEY and SVGAGI. The CDR3 nucleotides are TGTGCCACCGGGGACAGGGAAAAAAACACTGAAGCTTTCTTT. It translates to CATGDREKNTEAFF.

The gene calls are TRBV7-2 and TRBJ1-2; maybe TRBD1 (6 bases). V lost 4 bases and J 8 bases, leaving 29 bases between the germline ends. The CDR3 consists of 18 residues. Germline CDR1 is SGHTA and CDR2 is FQGNSA. CDR3 in amino acids: CASSSSPRPGQRGEGYTF. CDR3 coding DNA: TGTGCCAGCAGCTCTTCCCCGCGCCCCGGACAGAGGGGAGAGGGCTACACCTTC. Filled out from reference TRBV7-2 and TRBJ1-2, the complete variable domain reads GAGVSQSPSNKVTEKGKDVELRCDPISGHTALYWYRQSLGQGLEFLIYFQGNSAPDKSGLPSDRFSAERTGGSVSTLTIQRTQQEDSAVYLCASSSSPRPGQRGEGYTFGSGTRLTVV.

The rearrangement uses TRBV30 and TRBJ1-1, with TRBD1 matching 10 bases. J gave up 7 bases and V 0 bases, and 8 bases lay outside the gene matches. In germline, CDR1 is GTSNPN, CDR2 SVGIG (reference sequence). The CDR3 runs 15 residues. CDR3 amino acids: CAWSVRTGGSGEAFF. The DNA for the CDR3 is TGTGCCTGGAGTGTACGGACAGGGGGTAGTGGTGAAGCTTTCTTT.

The chain carries TRBV28 and TRBJ2-5; D not certain. The V end lost 8 bases, the J end lost 7 bases, and 8 bases lay between the germline ends. The CDR3 sequence is 10 residues long. CDR1 is MDHEN and CDR2 is SYDVKM in the germline V gene. CDR3 in amino acids: CASGRATQYF. CDR3 DNA: TGTGCCAGCGGCCGTGCGACCCAGTACTTC.

The V call is TRBV28, the J call TRBJ1-2; 7 positions agree with TRBD1. Germline V gene lookup returns CDR1 MDHEN and CDR2 SYDVKM. CDR3 length: 18 residues. V shed 2 bases and J 0 bases; nucleotides not matched to a gene: 12. Here the CDR3 reads CASSLPTGTDISNYGYTF. The CDR3 DNA follows: TGTGCCAGCAGTTTACCAACCGGGACAGACATCTCTAACTATGGCTACACCTTC.

The V and J genes are TRBV7-8 and TRBJ1-1, with 10 nucleotides matching TRBD1. Germline V gene lookup returns CDR1 SGHVS and CDR2 FQNEAQ. The CDR3 runs to 15 residues. V was pared by 1 base and J by 5 bases, with 4 bases of the junction left unmatched. CDR3 sequence reads: CASSLGGQGRTEAFF. In DNA, the CDR3 is TGTGCCAGCAGCTTAGGGGGACAGGGGAGGACTGAAGCTTTCTTT. The whole variable domain, remainder taken from reference TRBV7-8 and TRBJ1-1, is GAGVSQSPRYKVAKRGQDVALRCDPISGHVSLFWYQQALGQGPEFLTYFQNEAQLDKSGLPSDRFFAERPEGSVSTLKIQRTQQEDSAVYLCASSLGGQGRTEAFFGQGTRLTVV.

This clone came up once. The genes are TRBV28 and TRBJ2-5, with D possibly TRBD2 on 6 matching bases. The CDR3 is 14 residues long. Germline loops: CDR1 MDHEN, CDR2 SYDVKM. V lost 4 bases, J lost 3 bases, and 12 bases lay in between. CDR3 bases: TGTGCCAGCAGTTCGGGAGTAGAGGAAGAGACCCAGTACTTC. Amino acid sequence: CASSSGVEEETQYF.

The rearrangement links TRBV28 to TRBJ1-2; D gene unclear. This CDR3 has 15 amino acids. Germline-derived CDR1 and CDR2 are MDHEN and SYDVKM. Trimming cost V 6 bases and J 5 bases, with 19 bases left between them. The CDR3 nucleotides read TGTGCCAGCAGCCATCTCGAACCGGGAGGTTATGGCTACACCTTC. Translating it yields CASSHLEPGGYGYTF.

The J gene is TRBJ2-5, the V gene TRBV3-1 (or the pseudogene TRBV3-2), with D perhaps TRBD1 (5 bases). This CDR3 is 15 amino acids long. Germline V CDR1 and CDR2: LGHDT, YNNKEL (reference sequence). V was trimmed by 4 bases and J by 0 bases, leaving 12 bases between them. In nucleotides, the CDR3 is TGTGCCAGCAGCCCCCGAGACAGATACCAAGAGACCCAGTACTTC. The encoded protein is CASSPRDRYQETQYF.

V is TRBV11-2 and J is TRBJ2-1, with a weak D call TRBD2 (5 bases). Germline values: CDR1 SGHAT, CDR2 FQNNGV. V was trimmed by 1 base and J by 1 base, leaving 11 bases between them. This CDR3 is 16 amino acids long. CDR3 sequence: CASSLAWRVSYNEQFF. The DNA of the CDR3 is TGTGCCAGCAGCTTAGCGTGGCGGGTATCCTACAATGAGCAGTTCTTC.

The V gene is TRBV28, the J gene TRBJ2-7, with D maybe TRBD1 (6 bases). CDR1 MDHEN and CDR2 SYDVKM come from the germline V gene. V was clipped by 1 base and J by 2 bases, with 15 bases between them. The CDR3 is made up of 16 amino acids. As DNA, the CDR3 is TGTGCCAGCAGTTTATTCGCGACAGGACCTCCCTACGAGCAGTACTTC. This encodes CASSLFATGPPYEQYF.

The CDR3 DNA is TGTGCCAGTAGTATAAGAGGGGACAGGTGGAACACCGGGGAGCTGTTTTTT. This translates into CASSIRGDRWNTGELFF. V and J are TRBV19 and TRBJ2-2; 8 bases agree with TRBD1. V lost 2 bases to trimming and J lost 1 base; unmatched junction nucleotides: 6. Germline CDR1 reads LNHDA; CDR2 reads SQIVND (reference sequence). The CDR3 runs to 17 residues. Full variable domain (missing parts from reference TRBV19 and TRBJ2-2): DGGITQSPKYLFRKEGQNVTLSCEQNLNHDAMYWYRQDPGQGLRLIYYSQIVNDFQKGDIAEGYSVSREKKESFPLTVTSAQKNPTAFYLCASSIRGDRWNTGELFFGEGSRLTVL.

The J gene is TRBJ1-2, the V gene TRBV4-1; 8 nucleotides agree with TRBD1. Germline V gene lookup returns CDR1 MGHRA and CDR2 YSYEKL. The CDR3 contains 17 residues. The ends lost 0 bases at V and 4 bases at J; junction bases unmatched: 10. The CDR3 loop reads CASSQEPPGQGSYGYTF. Written as DNA, the CDR3 is TGCGCCAGCAGCCAAGAACCCCCCGGACAGGGTTCCTATGGCTACACCTTC.

V is TRBV5-1 and J is TRBJ2-1; 13 bases fit TRBD2. V was pared by 1 base and J by 5 bases, with 6 bases of the junction left unmatched. The CDR3 is 17 residues long. Germline V gives CDR1 SGHRS, CDR2 YFSETQ. CDR3: CASSLQGTSGNDNEQFF. CDR3 nucleotide sequence: TGCGCCAGCAGCTTGCAAGGGACTAGCGGGAACGACAATGAGCAGTTCTTC.

V gene TRBV5-4 combines with J gene TRBJ1-4; a weak D match, TRBD1 (6 bases). The CDR3 runs to 16 residues. Germline V gives CDR1 SGHNT, CDR2 YYREEE (reference sequence). The V end lost 0 bases, the J end lost 3 bases, and 12 bases lay between the germline ends. The CDR3 DNA reads TGTGCCAGCAGCTTGGATAGGGGGACCTCTAATGAAAAACTGTTTTTT. Translated: CASSLDRGTSNEKLFF. The full variable domain, its missing parts supplied by reference TRBV5-4 and TRBJ1-4, is ETGVTQSPTHLIKTRGQQVTLRCSSQSGHNTVSWYQQALGQGPQFIFQYYREEENGRGNFPPRFSGLQFPNYSSELNVNALELDDSALYLCASSLDRGTSNEKLFFGSGTQLSVL.

J is TRBJ2-1 and V is TRBV6-2 or TRBV6-3; D is uncertain. CDR3 length: 11 residues. V gave up 2 bases and J gave up 8 bases, with 4 bases separating them. CDR1 and CDR2 from the germline V gene are MNHEY and SVGEGT. Here the CDR3 DNA reads TGTGCCAGCAGTTACCAGGATGAGCAGTTCTTC. This gives the protein CASSYQDEQFF.

The rearrangement uses TRBV5-1 and TRBJ2-7, with 12 bases aligning to TRBD1. Germline lookup yields CDR1 SGHRS and CDR2 YFSETQ. This CDR3 has 13 amino acids. Trimming cost V 5 bases and J 6 bases; bases outside gene matches: 3. CDR3 sequence reads: CASSWDRGLEQYF. CDR3 in DNA: TGCGCCAGCAGTTGGGACAGGGGGCTCGAGCAGTACTTC.

With regard to this clone: A junction boundary mismatches the germline segment, possibly from a read error. The J gene is TRBJ2-7, the V gene TRBV10-3, with 8 bases that match TRBD2. Germline CDR1 is ENHRY and CDR2 is SYGVKD. CDR3 length equals 12 residues. CDR3 residues: CAISESGQRENF. The CDR3 nucleotides read TGTGCCATCAGTGAGTCGGGGCAGCGGGAGAACTTC.

This clone was counted only a few times. This chain joins TRBV7-3 and TRBJ2-1; 12 positions match TRBD2. Germline V gene data show CDR1 as SGHTA and CDR2 as FQGTGA. The CDR3 length is 17 residues. After removal of 4 bases from V and 0 bases from J, the junction contained 4 bases not matched to a gene. The CDR3 loop reads CASSSLAGGRSYNEQFF. The CDR3 DNA reads as TGTGCCAGCAGCTCTCTAGCGGGAGGGCGCTCCTACAATGAGCAGTTCTTC.

This chain links TRBV7-8 with TRBJ2-7, with 9 positions matching TRBD2. Germline V gene sequence: CDR1 SGHVS, CDR2 FQNEAQ. The J segment lost 6 bases and the V segment lost 5 bases, leaving 11 bases of the junction unmatched. This CDR3 region has 15 residues. CDR3 in amino acids: CASSDTGTSRSEQYF. DNA for the CDR3: TGTGCCAGCAGCGATACCGGGACTAGCCGTTCCGAGCAGTACTTC.

V usage is TRBV7-9 and J usage is TRBJ1-1; TRBD1 aligns across 8 bases. This CDR3 region has 17 residues. V shed 3 bases, J shed 0 bases, and the junction held 9 bases outside the gene matches. CDR1 is SEHNR, CDR2 FQNEAQ, per germline (reference sequence). The CDR3 is CASSFTLRDRMNTEAFF. The CDR3 DNA reads TGTGCCAGCAGCTTCACTCTCCGGGACAGGATGAACACTGAAGCTTTCTTT.

The V and J genes are TRBV7-8 and TRBJ2-7; D is perhaps TRBD1 (6 bases). CDR1 is SGHVS and CDR2 is FQNEAQ in the germline V gene. CDR3 size: 15 residues. Deletions cut 5 bases from V and 3 bases from J, with 17 bases between. The CDR3 sequence is CASSLRLGAIYEQYF. The CDR3 DNA is TGTGCCAGCAGCCTTAGGTTGGGGGCCATCTACGAGCAGTACTTC.

The table lists this clone with a count of one. The rearrangement links TRBV29-1 to TRBJ2-3; TRBD2 agrees at 8 bases. Trimming took 6 bases from V and 2 from J; bases not matched to a gene: 10. The CDR3 length is 15 residues. The germline V gene has CDR1 SQVTM and CDR2 ANQGSEA. The CDR3: CSVVAGRGFTDTQYF. The CDR3 coding sequence is TGCAGCGTCGTCGCCGGGAGGGGGTTCACAGATACGCAGTATTTT.

The chain recombines TRBV19 with TRBJ1-5, with TRBD1 matching over 8 bases. The CDR3 spans 15 residues. Trimming cost V 6 bases and J 7 bases; bases outside gene matches: 11. Germline V gene lookup returns CDR1 LNHDA and CDR2 SQIVND (reference sequence). DNA of the CDR3: TGTGCCAGTAGCTGGTCCGGACAGGGAGGCCAGCCCCAGCATTTT. The encoded protein is CASSWSGQGGQPQHF.

This chain links TRBV24-1 with TRBJ2-7; 9 nucleotides align to TRBD1. Trimming cost V 11 bases and J 5 bases; bases outside gene matches: 12. This CDR3 region has 14 residues. Germline assignment: CDR1 KGHDR and CDR2 SFDVKD. Written as DNA, the CDR3 is TGTGCCAGGAATACCGGGACAGGGCTTGACGAGCAGTACTTC. This codes for CARNTGTGLDEQYF.

The chain carries TRBV20-1 and TRBJ2-3; 7 bases align to TRBD2. V was clipped by 3 bases and J by 4 bases; unmatched bases: 7. This CDR3 is 14 amino acids long. The germline gives CDR1 DFQATT, CDR2 SNEGSKA (reference sequence). CDR3 protein: CSASLGGRADTQYF. The DNA of the CDR3 is TGCAGTGCTAGTCTAGGCGGGAGAGCAGATACGCAGTATTTT.

The chain combines TRBV11-2 with TRBJ2-4; tentatively, D is TRBD1 (5 bases). Germline V gene lookup returns CDR1 SGHAT and CDR2 FQNNGV. The CDR3 totals 11 residues. Trimming removed 10 bases at V and 2 bases at J, with 6 bases between. CDR3 DNA: TGTGCCACAGGGACCAAAAACATTCAGTACTTC. It is translated as CATGTKNIQYF.

The gene calls are TRBV5-4 and TRBJ2-2, with 7 bases aligning to TRBD2. This CDR3 is 13 amino acids long. Germline trimming cut 4 bases from V and 6 bases from J; bases unmatched to any gene: 3. Germline CDR1 reads SGHNT; CDR2 reads YYREEE (reference sequence). In nucleotides, the CDR3 is TGTGCCAGCAGCCTTGGACTAGCCGGGGAGCTGTTTTTT. Its translation: CASSLGLAGELFF.